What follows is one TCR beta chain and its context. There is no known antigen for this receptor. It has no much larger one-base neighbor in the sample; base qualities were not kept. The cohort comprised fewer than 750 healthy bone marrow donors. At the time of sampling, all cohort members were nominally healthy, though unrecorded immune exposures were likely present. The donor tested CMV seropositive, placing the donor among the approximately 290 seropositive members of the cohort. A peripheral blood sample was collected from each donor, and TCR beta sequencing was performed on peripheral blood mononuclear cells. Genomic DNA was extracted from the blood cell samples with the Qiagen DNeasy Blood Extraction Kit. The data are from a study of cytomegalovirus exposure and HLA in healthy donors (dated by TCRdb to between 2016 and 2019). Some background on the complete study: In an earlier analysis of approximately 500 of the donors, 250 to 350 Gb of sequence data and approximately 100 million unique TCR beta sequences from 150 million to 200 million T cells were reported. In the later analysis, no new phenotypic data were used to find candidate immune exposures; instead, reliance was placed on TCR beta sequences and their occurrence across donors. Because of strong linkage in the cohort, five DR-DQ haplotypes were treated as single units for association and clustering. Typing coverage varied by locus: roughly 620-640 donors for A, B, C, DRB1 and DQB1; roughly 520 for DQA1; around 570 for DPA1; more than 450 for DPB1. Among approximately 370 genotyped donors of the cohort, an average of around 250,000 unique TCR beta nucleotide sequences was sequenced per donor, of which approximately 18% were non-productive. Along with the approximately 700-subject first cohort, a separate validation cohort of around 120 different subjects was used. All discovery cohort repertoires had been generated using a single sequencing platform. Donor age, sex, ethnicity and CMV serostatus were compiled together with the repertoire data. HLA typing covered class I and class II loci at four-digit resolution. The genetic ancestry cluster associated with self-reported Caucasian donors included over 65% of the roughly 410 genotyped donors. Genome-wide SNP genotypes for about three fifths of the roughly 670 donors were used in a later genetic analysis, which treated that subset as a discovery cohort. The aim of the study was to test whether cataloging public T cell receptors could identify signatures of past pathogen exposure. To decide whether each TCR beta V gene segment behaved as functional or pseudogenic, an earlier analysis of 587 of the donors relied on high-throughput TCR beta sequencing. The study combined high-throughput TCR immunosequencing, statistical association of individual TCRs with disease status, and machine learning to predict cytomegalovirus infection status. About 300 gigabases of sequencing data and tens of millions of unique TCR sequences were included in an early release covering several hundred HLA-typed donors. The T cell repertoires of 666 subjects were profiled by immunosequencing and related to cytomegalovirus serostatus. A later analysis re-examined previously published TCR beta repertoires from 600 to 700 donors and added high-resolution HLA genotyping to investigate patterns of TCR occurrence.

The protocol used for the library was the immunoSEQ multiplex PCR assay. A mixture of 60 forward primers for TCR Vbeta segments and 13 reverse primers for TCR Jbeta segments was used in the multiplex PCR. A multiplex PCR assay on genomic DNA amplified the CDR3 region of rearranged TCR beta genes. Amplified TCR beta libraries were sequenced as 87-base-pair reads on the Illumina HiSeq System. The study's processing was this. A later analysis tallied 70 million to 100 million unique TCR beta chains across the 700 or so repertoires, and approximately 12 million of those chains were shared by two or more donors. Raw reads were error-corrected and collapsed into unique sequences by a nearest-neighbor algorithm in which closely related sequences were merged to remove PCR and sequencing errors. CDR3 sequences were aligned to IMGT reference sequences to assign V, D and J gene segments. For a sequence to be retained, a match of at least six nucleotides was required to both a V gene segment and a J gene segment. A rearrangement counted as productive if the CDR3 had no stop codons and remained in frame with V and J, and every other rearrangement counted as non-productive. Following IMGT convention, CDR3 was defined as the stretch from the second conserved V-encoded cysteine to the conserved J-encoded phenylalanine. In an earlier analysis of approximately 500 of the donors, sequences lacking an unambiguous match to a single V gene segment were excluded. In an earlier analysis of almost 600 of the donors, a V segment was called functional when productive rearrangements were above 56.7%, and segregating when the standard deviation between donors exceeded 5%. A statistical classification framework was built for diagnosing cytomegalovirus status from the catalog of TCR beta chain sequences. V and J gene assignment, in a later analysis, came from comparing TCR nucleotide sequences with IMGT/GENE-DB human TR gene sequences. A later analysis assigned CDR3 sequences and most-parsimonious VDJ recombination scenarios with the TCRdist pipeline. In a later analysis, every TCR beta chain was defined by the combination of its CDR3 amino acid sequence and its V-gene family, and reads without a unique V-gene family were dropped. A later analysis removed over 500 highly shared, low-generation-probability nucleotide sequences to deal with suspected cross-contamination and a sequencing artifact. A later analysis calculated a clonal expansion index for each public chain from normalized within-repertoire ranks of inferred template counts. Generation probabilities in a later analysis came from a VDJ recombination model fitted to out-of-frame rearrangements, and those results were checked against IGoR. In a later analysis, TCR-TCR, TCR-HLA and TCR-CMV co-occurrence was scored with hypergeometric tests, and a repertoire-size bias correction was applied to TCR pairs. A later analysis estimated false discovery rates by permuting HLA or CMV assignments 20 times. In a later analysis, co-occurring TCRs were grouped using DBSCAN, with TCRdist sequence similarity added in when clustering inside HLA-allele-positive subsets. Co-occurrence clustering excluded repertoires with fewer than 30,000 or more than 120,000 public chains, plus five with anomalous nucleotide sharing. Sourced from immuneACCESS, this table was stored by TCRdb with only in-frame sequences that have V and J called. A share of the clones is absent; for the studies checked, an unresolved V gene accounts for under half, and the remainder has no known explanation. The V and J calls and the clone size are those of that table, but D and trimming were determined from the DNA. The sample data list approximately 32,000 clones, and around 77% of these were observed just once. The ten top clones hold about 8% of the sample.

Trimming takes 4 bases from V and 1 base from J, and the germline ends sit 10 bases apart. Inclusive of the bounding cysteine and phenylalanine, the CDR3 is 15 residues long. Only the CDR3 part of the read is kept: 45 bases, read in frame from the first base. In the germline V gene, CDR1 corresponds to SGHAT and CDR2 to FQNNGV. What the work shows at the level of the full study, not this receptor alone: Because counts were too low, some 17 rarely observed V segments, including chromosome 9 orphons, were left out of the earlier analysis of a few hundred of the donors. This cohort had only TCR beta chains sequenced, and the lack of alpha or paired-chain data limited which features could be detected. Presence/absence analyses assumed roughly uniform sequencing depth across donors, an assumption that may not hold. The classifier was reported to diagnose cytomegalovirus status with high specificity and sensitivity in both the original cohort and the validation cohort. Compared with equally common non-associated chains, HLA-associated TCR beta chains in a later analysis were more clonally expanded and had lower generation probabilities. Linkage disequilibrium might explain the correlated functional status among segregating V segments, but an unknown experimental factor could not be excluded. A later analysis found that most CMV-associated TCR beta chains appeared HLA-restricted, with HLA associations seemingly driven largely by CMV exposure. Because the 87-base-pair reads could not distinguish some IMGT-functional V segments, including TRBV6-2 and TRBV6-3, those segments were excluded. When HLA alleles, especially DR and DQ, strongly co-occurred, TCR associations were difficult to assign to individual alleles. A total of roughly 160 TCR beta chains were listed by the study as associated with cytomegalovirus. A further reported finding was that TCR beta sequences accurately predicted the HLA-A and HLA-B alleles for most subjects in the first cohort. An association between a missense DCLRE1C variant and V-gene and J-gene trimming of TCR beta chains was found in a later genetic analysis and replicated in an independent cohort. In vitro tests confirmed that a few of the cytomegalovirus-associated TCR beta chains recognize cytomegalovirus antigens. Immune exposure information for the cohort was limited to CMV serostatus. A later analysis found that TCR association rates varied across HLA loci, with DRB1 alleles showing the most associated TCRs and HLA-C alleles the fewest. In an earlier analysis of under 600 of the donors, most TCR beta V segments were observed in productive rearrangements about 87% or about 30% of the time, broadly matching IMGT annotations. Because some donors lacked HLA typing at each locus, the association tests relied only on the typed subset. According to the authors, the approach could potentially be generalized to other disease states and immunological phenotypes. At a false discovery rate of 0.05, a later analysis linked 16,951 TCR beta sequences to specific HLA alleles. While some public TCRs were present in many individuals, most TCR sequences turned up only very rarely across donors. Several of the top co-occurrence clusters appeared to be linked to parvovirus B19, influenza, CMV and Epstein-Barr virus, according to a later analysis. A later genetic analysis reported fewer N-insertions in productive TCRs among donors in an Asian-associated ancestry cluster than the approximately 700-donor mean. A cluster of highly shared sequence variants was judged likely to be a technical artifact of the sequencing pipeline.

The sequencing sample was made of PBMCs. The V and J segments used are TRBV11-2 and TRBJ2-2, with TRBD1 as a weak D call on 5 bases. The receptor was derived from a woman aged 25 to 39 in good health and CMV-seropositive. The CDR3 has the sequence CASSSPTGNTGELFF. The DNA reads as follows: TGTGCCAGCAGCTCTCCAACAGGGAACACCGGGGAGCTGTTTTTT.